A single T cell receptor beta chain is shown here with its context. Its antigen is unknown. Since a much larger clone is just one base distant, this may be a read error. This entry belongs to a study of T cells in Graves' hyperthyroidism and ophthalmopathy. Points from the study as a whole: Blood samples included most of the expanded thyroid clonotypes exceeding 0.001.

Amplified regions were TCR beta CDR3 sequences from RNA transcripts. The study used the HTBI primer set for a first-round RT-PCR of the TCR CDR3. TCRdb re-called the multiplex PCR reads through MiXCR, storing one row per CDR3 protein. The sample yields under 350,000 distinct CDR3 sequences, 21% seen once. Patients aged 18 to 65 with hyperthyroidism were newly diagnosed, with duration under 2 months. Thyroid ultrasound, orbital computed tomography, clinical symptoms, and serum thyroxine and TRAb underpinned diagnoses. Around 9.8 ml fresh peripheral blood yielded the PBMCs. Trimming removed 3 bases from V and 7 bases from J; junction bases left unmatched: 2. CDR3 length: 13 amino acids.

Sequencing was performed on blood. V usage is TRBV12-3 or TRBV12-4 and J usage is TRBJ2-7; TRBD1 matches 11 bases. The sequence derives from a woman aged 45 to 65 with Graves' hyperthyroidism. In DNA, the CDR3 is TGTGCCAGCAGTTTGGACAGGGGGCTGGAGCAGTACTTC. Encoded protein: CASSLDRGLEQYF.